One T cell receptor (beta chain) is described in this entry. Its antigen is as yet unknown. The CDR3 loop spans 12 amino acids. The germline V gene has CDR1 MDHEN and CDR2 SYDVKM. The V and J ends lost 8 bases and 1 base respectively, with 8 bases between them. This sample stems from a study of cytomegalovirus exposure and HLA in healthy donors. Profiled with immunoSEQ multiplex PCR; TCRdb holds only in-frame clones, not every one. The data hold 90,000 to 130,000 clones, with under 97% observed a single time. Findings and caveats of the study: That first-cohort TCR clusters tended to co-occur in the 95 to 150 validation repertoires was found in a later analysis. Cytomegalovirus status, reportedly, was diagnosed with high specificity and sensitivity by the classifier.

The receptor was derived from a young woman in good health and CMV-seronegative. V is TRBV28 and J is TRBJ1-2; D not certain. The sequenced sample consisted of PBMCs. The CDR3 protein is CASLAGNYGYTF. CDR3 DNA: TGTGCCAGCTTGGCTGGTAACTATGGCTACACCTTC.